Sequencing of this TCR beta chain was carried out in a study of blood T cell repertoires in COVID-19 (dated by TCRdb to between 2020 and 2021). Some background on the complete study: Samples from collaborators originated in the United States, Italy and Spain and spanned both the acute and convalescent phases of COVID-19. A freely available public database, intended as a resource for researchers studying the immune response to SARS-CoV-2, is where the repertoires were released. Where available, HLA class I and class II types were obtained from metadata supplied by the sample provider rather than from assay-based typing. A de-identified subject ID, COVID-19 status, age in years and sex were almost always included in the sample metadata. The samples were drawn from the first 160 participants of the ongoing ImmuneRACE study and from some 1,300 subjects provided by 6 global collaborators. The prospective study material was composed of cDNA or gDNA derived from T cells, B-cell-depleted T cells, or PBMCs. Subjects who had been exposed to COVID-19, were actively infected with it, or had recovered from it provided the deeply sampled blood TCRbeta repertoires that made up the dataset.

What the work shows at the level of the full study, not this receptor alone: Clinical and demographic metadata were provided uncurated, with the amount varying by source and participant.

The immunoSEQ Assay, a bias-controlled multiplex PCR, was used to amplify TCRbeta CDR3 regions from genomic DNA. The authors' pipeline ran thus. Within the assay, amplification of reference gene primers was used to estimate how many nucleated cells each sample contained. To quantify the absolute abundance of each unique TCRbeta CDR3 rearrangement, sequence reads were collapsed and filtered. For each sample, productive Simpson clonality was calculated by taking the square root of Simpson's diversity index across productive rearrangements. TCRdb's version of the immuneACCESS table is confined to in-frame rearrangements and falls short of the full clone set. An unresolved V gene accounts for under half of the shortfall where checked; the remainder is of unknown origin. D and trimming come from the DNA, and the V and J calls and clone size come from that table. In this sample the table shows a few hundred thousand clones, approximately 83% of which occur a single time. The ten most abundant clones make up 15% to 19% of the sample.

One collaborating source in Seattle enrolled patients during active infection and followed them longitudinally through the course of disease. The collaborating institutions used their own protocols to collect whole blood in K2EDTA tubes. Collaborator samples were shipped for TCRbeta analysis as frozen whole blood, isolated PBMCs, or DNA extracted from either sample type. V is cut by 1 base and J by 14 bases, and the space between the germline ends is 19 bases. From the cysteine through the phenylalanine, the CDR3 covers 14 amino acids. Only the CDR3 portion is preserved as DNA: 42 bases, with reading frame beginning at the first base. Taken from the germline V gene (reference sequence), the CDR1 and CDR2 loops are SEHNR and FQNEAQ. Note on this clone: The target of this receptor is not known. No per-base quality is available; no much larger clone lies one base away.

The chain is assembled from TRBV7-9 and TRBJ2-3, with an unclear D gene assignment. What was sequenced was peripheral blood. This sequence originates from a person aged 70 to 85 with COVID-19, enrolled during active disease. The DNA sequence is as follows: TGTGCCAGCAGCTTAGTGGGCCGAACGGCTCCCCCGTATTTT. The encoded protein is CASSLVGRTAPPYF.